The clone carrying this TCR beta chain was detected only once. Its antigen remains unidentified. The data derive from a study of cytomegalovirus exposure and HLA in healthy donors. General study findings and limits: A list of about 160 TCR beta chains associated with cytomegalovirus was given. Solely CMV serostatus was available to characterize immune exposure. Judged likely to be a sequencing artifact was a cluster of highly shared sequence variants. V- and J-gene trimming in TCR beta was tied to a missense DCLRE1C variant by an analysis performed later.

CDR3 length: 15 residues. The germline V gene encodes CDR1 SGHAT and CDR2 FQNNGV. Trimming removed 0 bases from V and 0 bases from J, with 6 bases in between. Primers: 60 Vbeta forward and 13 Jbeta reverse. The repertoire was sequenced with immunoSEQ multiplex PCR; TCRdb's copy has only in-frame clones and lacks some. Of roughly 100,000 clones in the sample, approximately 72% were seen once. The rearrangement joins TRBV11-2 to TRBJ1-3; no definite D call. The TCR sequence derives from a woman between 45 and 60 years old in good health and CMV-seronegative. Sequenced sample: PBMCs. In DNA, the CDR3 is TGTGCCAGCAGCTTAGACAGGTCCTCTGGAAACACCATATATTTT. It translates to CASSLDRSSGNTIYF. Supplemented by reference TRBV11-2 and TRBJ1-3, the full variable domain reads EAGVAQSPRYKIIEKRQSVAFWCNPISGHATLYWYQQILGQGPKLLIQFQNNGVVDDSQLPKDRFSAERLKGVDSTLKIQPAKLEDSAVYLCASSLDRSSGNTIYFGEGSWLTVV.